These 6 T cell receptor beta chains came from one sample sequenced in a study of blood T cells in healthy people across ages. Alongside a J-beta primer mix, a sample-barcoded 5' primer served in a second PCR lasting about 7 to 11 cycles. MiXCR, run by TCRdb on the 5' RACE reads, gives a single entry per CDR3 protein. The data contain some 1.4 million distinct CDR3 sequences, roughly 40% of them singletons. The material sequenced was blood. Receptor source: a woman aged 18-29 years in good health.

This clonotype was observed many times. This rearrangement joins TRBV29-1 to TRBJ2-7; a weak D match, TRBD2 (5 bases). CDR1 is SQVTM, CDR2 ANQGSEA, per germline. The V end lost 0 bases, the J end lost 4 bases, and 16 bases lay between the germline ends. This CDR3 has 15 amino acids. The CDR3 DNA is TGCAGCGTTGAAGATCCGGGGTCCCCTCAGTACGAGCAGTACTTC. Amino acids: CSVEDPGSPQYEQYF.

CDR3 nucleotides: TGTGCCAGCAGCTTAGTAGGAGGGACGGATGGCTACACCTTC. Translated: CASSLVGGTDGYTF. The V call is TRBV7-2, the J call TRBJ1-2; possible D gene TRBD1, 5 bases. The CDR3 contains 14 residues. V dropped 1 base and J dropped 6 bases, with 12 bases sitting between them. Looked up from germline, CDR1 is SGHTA and CDR2 is FQGNSA.

This clonotype was picked up a small number of times. The CDR3 sequence is CASSVEGYYGYTF. CDR3 bases: TGTGCCAGCAGCGTAGAGGGTTACTATGGCTACACCTTC. The chain is built from TRBV9 and TRBJ1-2; D gene uncertain. CDR1 is SGDLS, CDR2 YYNGEE, per germline. This CDR3 contains 13 residues. Trimming pared 0 bases from V and 3 bases from J, leaving 6 bases between.

This clonotype has just a few counts. V is TRBV7-2 and J is TRBJ2-1, with 10 bases aligning to TRBD2. The CDR3 loop spans 15 amino acids. From germline, CDR1 is SGHTA and CDR2 FQGNSA. Trimming removed 1 base from V and 6 bases from J; junction bases left unmatched: 3. The CDR3 nucleotides read TGTGCCAGCAGCTTAGGTGGGACTAGCGTCAATGAGCAGTTCTTC. Its protein product is CASSLGGTSVNEQFF.

The gene calls are TRBV15 and TRBJ2-7; 7 bases agree with TRBD2. Germline V gene lookup returns CDR1 LNHNV and CDR2 YYDKDF (reference sequence). Trimming took 9 bases from V and 1 from J; bases not matched to a gene: 12. The length of the CDR3 is 15 residues. CDR3 bases: TGTGCCACTCGCCGATCGGCGGGAGCTTCCTACGAGCAGTACTTC. Translated, it gives CATRRSAGASYEQYF.

This chain connects TRBV7-2 to TRBJ2-4; a possible D gene is TRBD2 (5 bases). The J call may be wrong; the DNA end is better matched by TRBJ2-7. Looked up from germline, CDR1 is SGHTA and CDR2 is FQGNSA. This CDR3 spans 13 amino acids. The CDR3: CASSVGKNYEQYF. DNA of the CDR3: TGTGCCAGCAGCGTCGGGAAAAACTACGAGCAGTACTTC.